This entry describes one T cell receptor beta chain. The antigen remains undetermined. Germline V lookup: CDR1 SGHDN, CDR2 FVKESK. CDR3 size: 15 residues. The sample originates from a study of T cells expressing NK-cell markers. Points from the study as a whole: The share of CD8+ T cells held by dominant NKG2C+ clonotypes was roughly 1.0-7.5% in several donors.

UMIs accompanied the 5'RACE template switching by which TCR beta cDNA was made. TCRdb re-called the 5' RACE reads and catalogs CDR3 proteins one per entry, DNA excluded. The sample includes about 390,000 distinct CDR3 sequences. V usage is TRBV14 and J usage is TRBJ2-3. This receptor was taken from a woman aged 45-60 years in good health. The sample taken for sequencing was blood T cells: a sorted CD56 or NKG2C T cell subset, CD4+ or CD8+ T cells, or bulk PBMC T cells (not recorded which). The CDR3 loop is CASSQDRGLADTQYF.